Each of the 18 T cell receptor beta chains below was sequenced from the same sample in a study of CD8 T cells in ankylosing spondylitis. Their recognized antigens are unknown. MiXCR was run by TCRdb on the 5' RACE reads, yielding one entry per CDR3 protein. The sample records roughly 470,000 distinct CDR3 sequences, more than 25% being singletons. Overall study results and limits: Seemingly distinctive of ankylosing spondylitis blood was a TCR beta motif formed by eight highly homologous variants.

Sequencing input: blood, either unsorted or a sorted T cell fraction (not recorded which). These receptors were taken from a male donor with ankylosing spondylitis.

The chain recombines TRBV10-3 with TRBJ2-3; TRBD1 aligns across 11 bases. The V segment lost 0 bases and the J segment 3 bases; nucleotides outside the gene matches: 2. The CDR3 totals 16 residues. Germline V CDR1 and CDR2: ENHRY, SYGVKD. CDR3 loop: CAISESGQGATDTQYF. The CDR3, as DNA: TGTGCCATCAGTGAGTCAGGACAGGGGGCAACAGATACGCAGTATTTT.

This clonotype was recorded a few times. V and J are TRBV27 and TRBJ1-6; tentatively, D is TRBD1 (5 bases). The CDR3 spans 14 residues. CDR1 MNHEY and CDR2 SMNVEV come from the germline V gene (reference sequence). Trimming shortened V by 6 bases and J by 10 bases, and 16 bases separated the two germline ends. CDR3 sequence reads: CASRPTVDGSPLHF. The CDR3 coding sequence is TGTGCCAGCAGGCCGACAGTTGACGGCTCACCCCTCCACTTT.

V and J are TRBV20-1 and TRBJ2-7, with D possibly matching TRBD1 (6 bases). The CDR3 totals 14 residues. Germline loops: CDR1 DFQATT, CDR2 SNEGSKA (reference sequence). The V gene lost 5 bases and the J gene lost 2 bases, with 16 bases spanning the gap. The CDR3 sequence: CSAEFLDRTYEQYF. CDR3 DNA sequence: TGCAGTGCTGAGTTTTTGGACAGAACCTACGAGCAGTACTTC.

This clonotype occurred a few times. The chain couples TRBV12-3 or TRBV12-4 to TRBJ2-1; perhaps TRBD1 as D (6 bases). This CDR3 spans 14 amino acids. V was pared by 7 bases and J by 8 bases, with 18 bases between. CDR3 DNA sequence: TGTGCCAGCACCCAGTCTCCAGGGGTCTATGAGCAGTTCTTC. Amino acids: CASTQSPGVYEQFF.

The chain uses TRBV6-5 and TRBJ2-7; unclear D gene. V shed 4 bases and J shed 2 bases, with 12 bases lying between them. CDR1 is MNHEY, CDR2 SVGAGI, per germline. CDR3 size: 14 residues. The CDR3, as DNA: TGTGCCAGCAGTTTAGGGATTTTAACCTACGAGCAGTACTTC. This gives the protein CASSLGILTYEQYF.

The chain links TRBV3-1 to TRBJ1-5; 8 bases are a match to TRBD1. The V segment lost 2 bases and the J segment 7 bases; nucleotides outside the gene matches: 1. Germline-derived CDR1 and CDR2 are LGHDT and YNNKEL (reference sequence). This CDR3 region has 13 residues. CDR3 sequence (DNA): TGTGCCAGCAGCCAACAGGGGGCCCAGCCCCAGCATTTT. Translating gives CASSQQGAQPQHF.

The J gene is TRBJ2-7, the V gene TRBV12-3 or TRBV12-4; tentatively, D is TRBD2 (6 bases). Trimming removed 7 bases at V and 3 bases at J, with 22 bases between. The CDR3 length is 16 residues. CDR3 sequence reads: CASIEQGVTSNYEQYV. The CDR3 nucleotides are TGTGCCAGCATCGAGCAGGGAGTGACTAGTAACTACGAGCAGTACGTC.

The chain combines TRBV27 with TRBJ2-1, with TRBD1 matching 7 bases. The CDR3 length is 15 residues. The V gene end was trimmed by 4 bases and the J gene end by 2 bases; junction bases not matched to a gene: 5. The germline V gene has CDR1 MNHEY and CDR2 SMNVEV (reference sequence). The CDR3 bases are TGTGCCAGCAGTTACGAGGGACAGACCTACAATGAGCAGTTCTTC. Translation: CASSYEGQTYNEQFF.

In DNA, the CDR3 is TGCGCCAGCAGCTTGGAACAGGCCTCAGATACGCAGTATTTT. It yields the protein CASSLEQASDTQYF. V and J are TRBV5-1 and TRBJ2-3, with a weak D call TRBD1 (5 bases). Germline values: CDR1 SGHRS, CDR2 YFSETQ. The CDR3 consists of 14 residues. Trimming took off 0 bases at V and 4 bases at J, with 9 bases between the two ends.

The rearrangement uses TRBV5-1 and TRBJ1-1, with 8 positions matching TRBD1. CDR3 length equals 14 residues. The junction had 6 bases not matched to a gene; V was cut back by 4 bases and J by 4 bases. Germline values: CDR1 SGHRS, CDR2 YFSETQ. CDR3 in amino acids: CASSRDRGPTEAFF. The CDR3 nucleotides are TGCGCCAGCAGCCGTGACAGGGGACCCACTGAAGCTTTCTTT.

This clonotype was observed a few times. The CDR3 reads CASSVRRSPLHF. CDR3 nucleotide sequence: TGTGCCAGCAGCGTGAGAAGATCACCCCTCCACTTT. This rearrangement joins TRBV7-8 to TRBJ1-6; D not resolved. CDR1 SGHVS and CDR2 FQNEAQ come from the germline V gene. The CDR3 sequence is 12 residues long. V dropped 5 bases and J dropped 10 bases, with 9 bases sitting between them.

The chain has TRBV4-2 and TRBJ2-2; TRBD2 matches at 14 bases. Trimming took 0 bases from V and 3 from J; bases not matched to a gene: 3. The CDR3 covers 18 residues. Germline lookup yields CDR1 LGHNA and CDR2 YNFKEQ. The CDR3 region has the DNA TGTGCCAGCAGCCAAGAACCGGGACTAGCGGGAGACACCGGGGAGCTGTTTTTT. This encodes CASSQEPGLAGDTGELFF.

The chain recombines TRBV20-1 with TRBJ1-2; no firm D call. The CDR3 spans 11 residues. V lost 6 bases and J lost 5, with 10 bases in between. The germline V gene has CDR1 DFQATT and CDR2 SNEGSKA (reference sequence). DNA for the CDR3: TGCAGTGCCAGCCTTTTGTATGGCTACACCTTC. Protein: CSASLLYGYTF.

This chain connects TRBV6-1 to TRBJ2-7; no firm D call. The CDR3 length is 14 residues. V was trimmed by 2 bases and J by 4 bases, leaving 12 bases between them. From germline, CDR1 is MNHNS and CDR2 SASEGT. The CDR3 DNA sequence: TGTGCCAGCAGTGAATCGCTAGGGCTATACGAGCAGTACGTC. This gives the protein CASSESLGLYEQYV.

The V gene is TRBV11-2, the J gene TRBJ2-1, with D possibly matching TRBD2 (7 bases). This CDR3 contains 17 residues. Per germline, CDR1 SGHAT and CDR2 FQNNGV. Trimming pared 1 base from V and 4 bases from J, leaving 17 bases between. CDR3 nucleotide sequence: TGTGCCAGCAGCTTAGGATCTTTTAGGGGGGGGTACAATGAGCAGTTCTTC. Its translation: CASSLGSFRGGYNEQFF.

CDR3 bases: TGTGCCAGCAGCTTGGGACAGGGGGGGATTGGCGAGCAGTACGTC. Protein sequence: CASSLGQGGIGEQYV. This rearrangement joins TRBV6-1 to TRBJ2-7; TRBD1 aligns across 11 bases. The CDR3 consists of 15 residues. Germline lookup yields CDR1 MNHNS and CDR2 SASEGT. Trimming removed 6 bases from V and 6 bases from J; junction bases left unmatched: 10.

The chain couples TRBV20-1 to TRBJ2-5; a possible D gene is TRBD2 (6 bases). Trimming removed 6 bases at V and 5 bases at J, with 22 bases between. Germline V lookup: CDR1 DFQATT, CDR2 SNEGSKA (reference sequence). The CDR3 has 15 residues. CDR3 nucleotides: TGCAGTGCCTCGCCGGGTAGCGGACTGGGGGAGACCCAGTACTTC. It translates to CSASPGSGLGETQYF.

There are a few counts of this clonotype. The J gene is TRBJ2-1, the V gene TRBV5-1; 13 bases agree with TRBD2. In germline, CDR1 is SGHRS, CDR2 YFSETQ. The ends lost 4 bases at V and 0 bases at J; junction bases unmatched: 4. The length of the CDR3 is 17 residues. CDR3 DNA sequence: TGCGCCAGCAGCCTGACTAGCGGGAGGCCCTCCTACAATGAGCAGTTCTTC. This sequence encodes CASSLTSGRPSYNEQFF.